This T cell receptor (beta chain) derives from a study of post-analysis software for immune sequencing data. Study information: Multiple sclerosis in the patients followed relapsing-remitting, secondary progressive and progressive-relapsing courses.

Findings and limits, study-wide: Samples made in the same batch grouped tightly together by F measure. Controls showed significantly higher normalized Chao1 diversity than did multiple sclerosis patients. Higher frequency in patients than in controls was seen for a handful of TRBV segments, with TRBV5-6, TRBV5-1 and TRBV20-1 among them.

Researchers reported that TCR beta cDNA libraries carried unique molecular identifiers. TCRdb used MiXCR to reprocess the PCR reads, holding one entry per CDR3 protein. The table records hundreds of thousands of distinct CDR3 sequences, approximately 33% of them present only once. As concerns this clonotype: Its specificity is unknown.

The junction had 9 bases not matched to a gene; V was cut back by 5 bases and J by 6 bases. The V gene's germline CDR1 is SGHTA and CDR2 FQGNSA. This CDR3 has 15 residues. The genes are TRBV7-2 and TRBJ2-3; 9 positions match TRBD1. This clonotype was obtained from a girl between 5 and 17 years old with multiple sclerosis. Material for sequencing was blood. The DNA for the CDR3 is TGTGCCAGCAGCCGTCCACAGGGGGCAGGCGATACGCAGTATTTT. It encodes CASSRPQGAGDTQYF.